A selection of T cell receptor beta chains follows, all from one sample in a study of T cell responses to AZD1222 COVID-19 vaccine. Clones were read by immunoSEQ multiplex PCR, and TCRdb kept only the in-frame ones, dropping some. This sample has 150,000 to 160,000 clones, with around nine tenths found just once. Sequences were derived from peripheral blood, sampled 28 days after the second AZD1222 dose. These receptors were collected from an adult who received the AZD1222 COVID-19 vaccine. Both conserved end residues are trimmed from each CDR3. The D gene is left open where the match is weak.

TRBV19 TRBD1 ASTLQGAAEAF
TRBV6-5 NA ASRAPGGFTEAF
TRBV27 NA ASRDQAYEQY
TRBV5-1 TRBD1 ASSLGTGGNYGYT
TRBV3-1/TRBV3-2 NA ASSQDRGGIVPLH
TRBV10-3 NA AISEQTGPYGYT
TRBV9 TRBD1 ASSVAVETGGFGNEKLF
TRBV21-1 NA ASSKGWGTSIYEQY
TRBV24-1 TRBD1 ATSTGQLYEQY
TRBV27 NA ASSFHPANYGYT
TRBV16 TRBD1 ASRGDRADGYT
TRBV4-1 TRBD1 ASSQGRGPGNTIY
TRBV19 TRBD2 ASRLAGNLETQY
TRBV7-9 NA ASSPNGYEQY
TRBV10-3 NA AISNYGPDPFYGYT
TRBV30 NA AWGSTIGYGYT
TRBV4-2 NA ASSQEGTIAHDEQF
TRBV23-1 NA ASSRQGTDTQY
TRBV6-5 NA ASSYFGKSSYNEQF